One sample yielded the 5 T cell receptor beta chains listed below, sequenced in a study of human T cells and chemical hapten exposure. Time point: patch test 1, 2 weeks after DPC sensitization. The sample's treatment: therapeutic diphenylcyclopropenone sensitization with weekly scalp DPC. MiXCR, run by TCRdb on the RACE reads, gives a single entry per CDR3 protein. The sample consists of approximately 70,000 distinct CDR3 sequences, 9.8% of them appearing once. The sequences come from whole blood, collected in connection with sensitization to the hapten diphenylcyclopropenone (DPC). The receptors were gathered from a woman in her forties with alopecia areata. Some clones in this sample may be carry-over from other donors' samples.

The chain has TRBV4-1 and TRBJ1-2; tentatively, D is TRBD1 (5 bases). The CDR3 has 16 residues. Trimming took off 1 base at V and 3 bases at J, with 15 bases between the two ends. Germline CDR1 is MGHRA and CDR2 is YSYEKL. The CDR3 region has the DNA TGCGCCAGCAGCCAAGTTGGGAGAGGAGGGGACTATGGCTACACCTTC. It codes for CASSQVGRGGDYGYTF.

The table lists this clonotype with many counts. Written as DNA, the CDR3 is TGTGCCAGCAGCCTCCAGGGTTACACTGAAGCTTTCTTT. This codes for CASSLQGYTEAFF. The chain has TRBV7-8 and TRBJ1-1, with D perhaps matching TRBD1 (5 bases). The CDR3 extends over 13 amino acids. V lost 5 bases and J lost 3, with 10 bases in between. CDR1 and CDR2 (germline): SGHVS, FQNEAQ.

This clonotype has ten or more counts. This rearrangement joins TRBV7-9 to TRBJ2-7; 12 positions agree with TRBD2. V was clipped by 3 bases and J by 0 bases; unmatched bases: 3. The CDR3 covers 16 residues. Germline-derived CDR1 and CDR2 are SEHNR and FQNEAQ (reference sequence). The CDR3 sequence: CASSFGLAGSSYEQYF. DNA for the CDR3: TGTGCCAGCAGCTTTGGACTAGCGGGGAGCTCCTACGAGCAGTACTTC.

Ten or more counts support this clonotype. The V call is TRBV6-2 or TRBV6-3, the J call TRBJ1-5, with TRBD1 identical over 7 bases. This CDR3 is built from 15 residues. The germline V gene encodes CDR1 MNHEY and CDR2 SVGEGT. Trimming removed 7 bases from V and 5 bases from J; junction bases left unmatched: 11. CDR3 residues: CASIGRTGWDQPQHF. The CDR3 region has the DNA TGTGCCAGCATTGGGCGGACAGGCTGGGATCAGCCCCAGCATTTT.

This clonotype was recorded a few times. This chain joins TRBV29-1 and TRBJ2-3; D is unclear. CDR1 and CDR2 from the germline V gene are SQVTM and ANQGSEA. The CDR3 runs to 12 residues. V lost 6 bases and J lost 0, with 7 bases in between. For the CDR3, the DNA is TGCAGCGTAGCTCCTAGCACAGATACGCAGTATTTT. Its translation: CSVAPSTDTQYF.